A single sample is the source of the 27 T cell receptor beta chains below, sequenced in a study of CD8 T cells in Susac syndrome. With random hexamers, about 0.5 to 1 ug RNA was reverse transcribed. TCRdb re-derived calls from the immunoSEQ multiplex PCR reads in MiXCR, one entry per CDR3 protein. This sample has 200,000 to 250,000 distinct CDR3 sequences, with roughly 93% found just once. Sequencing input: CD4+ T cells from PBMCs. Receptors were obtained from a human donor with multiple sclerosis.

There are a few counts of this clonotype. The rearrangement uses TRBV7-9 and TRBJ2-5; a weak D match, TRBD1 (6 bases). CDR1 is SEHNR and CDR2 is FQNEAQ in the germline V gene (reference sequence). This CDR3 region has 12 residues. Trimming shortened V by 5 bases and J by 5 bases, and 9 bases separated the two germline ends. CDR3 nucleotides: TGTGCCAGCAGCCAGGGGCGGGAGACCCAGTACTTC. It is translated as CASSQGRETQYF. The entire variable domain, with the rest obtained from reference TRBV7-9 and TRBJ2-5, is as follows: DTGVSQNPRHKITKRGQNVTFRCDPISEHNRLYWYRQTLGQGPEFLTYFQNEAQLEKSRLLSDRFSAERPKGSFSTLEIQRTEQGDSAMYLCASSQGRETQYFGPGTRLLVL.

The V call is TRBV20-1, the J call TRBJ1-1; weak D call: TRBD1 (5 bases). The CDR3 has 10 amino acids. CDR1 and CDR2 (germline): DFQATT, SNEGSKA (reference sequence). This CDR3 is CRAKGLEAFF. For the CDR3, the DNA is TGCAGGGCCAAGGGGCTTGAAGCTTTCTTT.

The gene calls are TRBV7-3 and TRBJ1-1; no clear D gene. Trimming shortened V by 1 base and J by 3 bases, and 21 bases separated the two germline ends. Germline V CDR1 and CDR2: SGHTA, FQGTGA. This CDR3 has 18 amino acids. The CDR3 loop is CASSLRILDMGIHTEAFF. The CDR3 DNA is TGTGCCAGCAGCTTAAGAATTTTGGATATGGGGATACACACTGAAGCTTTCTTT.

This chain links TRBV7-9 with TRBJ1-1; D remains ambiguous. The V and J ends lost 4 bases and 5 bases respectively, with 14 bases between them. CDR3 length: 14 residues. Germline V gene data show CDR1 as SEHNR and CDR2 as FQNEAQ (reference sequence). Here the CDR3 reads CASSSTGLGTEAFF. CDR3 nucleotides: TGTGCCAGCAGCTCAACGGGTCTTGGGACTGAAGCTTTCTTT.

The CDR3 DNA reads as TGTGCCAGCAGTGGACTAGCGGGCTTTTCAGATACGCAGTATTTT. It is translated as CASSGLAGFSDTQYF. This chain connects TRBV2 to TRBJ2-3, with 10 bases lining up with TRBD2. The length of the CDR3 is 15 residues. CDR1 is SNHLY, CDR2 FYNNEI, per germline. With V trimmed by 4 bases and J by 4 bases, 5 bases remained unmatched.

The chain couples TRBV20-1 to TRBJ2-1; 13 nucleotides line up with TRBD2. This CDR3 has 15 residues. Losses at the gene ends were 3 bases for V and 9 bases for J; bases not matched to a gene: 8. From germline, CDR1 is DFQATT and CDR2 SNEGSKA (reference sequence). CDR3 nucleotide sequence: TGCAGTGCTAGTATGGGACTAGCGGGGCCCGCTGAGCAGTTCTTC. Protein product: CSASMGLAGPAEQFF.

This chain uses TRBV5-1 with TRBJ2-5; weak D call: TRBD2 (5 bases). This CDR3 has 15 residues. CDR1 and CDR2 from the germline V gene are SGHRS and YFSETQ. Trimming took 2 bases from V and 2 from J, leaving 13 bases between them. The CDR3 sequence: CASSLSGILQETQYF. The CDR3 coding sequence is TGCGCCAGCAGCTTAAGCGGAATACTACAAGAGACCCAGTACTTC.

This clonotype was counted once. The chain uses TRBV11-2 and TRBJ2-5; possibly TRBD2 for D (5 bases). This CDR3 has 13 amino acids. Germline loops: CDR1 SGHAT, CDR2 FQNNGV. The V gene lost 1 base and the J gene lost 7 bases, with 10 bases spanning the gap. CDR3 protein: CASSLGLARTQYF. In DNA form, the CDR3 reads TGTGCCAGCAGCTTAGGTCTAGCTCGGACCCAGTACTTC.

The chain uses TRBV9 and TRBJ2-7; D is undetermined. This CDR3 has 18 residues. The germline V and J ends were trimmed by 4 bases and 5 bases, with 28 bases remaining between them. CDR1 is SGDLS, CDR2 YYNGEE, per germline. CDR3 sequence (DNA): TGTGCCAGCAGCCCATGGTCCTCCACTGGACCTGGCCTGGACGAGCAGTACGTC. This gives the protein CASSPWSSTGPGLDEQYV.

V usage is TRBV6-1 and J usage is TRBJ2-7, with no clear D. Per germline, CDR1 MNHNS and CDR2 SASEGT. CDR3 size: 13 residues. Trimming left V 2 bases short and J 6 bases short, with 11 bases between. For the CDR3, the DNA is TGTGCCAGCAGTGAACAGGAATTCTCCGAGCAGTACGTC. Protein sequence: CASSEQEFSEQYV.

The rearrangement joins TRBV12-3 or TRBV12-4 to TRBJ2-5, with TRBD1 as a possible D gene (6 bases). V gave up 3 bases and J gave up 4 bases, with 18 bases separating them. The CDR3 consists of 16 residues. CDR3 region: CASSFKQGLGVETQYF. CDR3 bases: TGTGCCAGCAGTTTTAAACAGGGCCTGGGGGTAGAGACCCAGTACTTC.

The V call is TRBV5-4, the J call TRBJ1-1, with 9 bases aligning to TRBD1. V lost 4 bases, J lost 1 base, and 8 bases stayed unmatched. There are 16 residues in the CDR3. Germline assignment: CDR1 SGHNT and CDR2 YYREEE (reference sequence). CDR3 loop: CASSLGTGLSNTEAFF. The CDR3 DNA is TGTGCCAGCAGCCTTGGGACAGGGCTTTCGAACACTGAAGCTTTCTTT.

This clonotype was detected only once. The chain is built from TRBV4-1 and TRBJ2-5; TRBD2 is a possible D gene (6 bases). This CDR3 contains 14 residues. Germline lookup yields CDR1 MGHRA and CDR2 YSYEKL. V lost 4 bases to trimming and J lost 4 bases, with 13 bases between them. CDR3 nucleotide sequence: TGCGCCAGCAGCCCCAATCCGGGACTAGAGACCCAGTACTTC. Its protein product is CASSPNPGLETQYF.

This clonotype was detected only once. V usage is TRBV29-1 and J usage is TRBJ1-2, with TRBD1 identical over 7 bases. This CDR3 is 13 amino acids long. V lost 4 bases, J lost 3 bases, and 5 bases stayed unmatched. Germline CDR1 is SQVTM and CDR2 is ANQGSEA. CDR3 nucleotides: TGCAGCGTTGCCCGGGACAGCGACTATGGCTACACCTTC. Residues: CSVARDSDYGYTF.

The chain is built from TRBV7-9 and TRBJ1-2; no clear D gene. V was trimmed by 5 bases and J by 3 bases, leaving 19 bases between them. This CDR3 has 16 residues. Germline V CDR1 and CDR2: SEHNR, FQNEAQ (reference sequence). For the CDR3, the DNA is TGTGCCAGCAGCAGATCCGGCGGGAGTAGGGACTATGGCTACACCTTC. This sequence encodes CASSRSGGSRDYGYTF. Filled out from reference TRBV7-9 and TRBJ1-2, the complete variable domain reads DTGVSQNPRHKITKRGQNVTFRCDPISEHNRLYWYRQTLGQGPEFLTYFQNEAQLEKSRLLSDRFSAERPKGSFSTLEIQRTEQGDSAMYLCASSRSGGSRDYGYTFGSGTRLTVV.

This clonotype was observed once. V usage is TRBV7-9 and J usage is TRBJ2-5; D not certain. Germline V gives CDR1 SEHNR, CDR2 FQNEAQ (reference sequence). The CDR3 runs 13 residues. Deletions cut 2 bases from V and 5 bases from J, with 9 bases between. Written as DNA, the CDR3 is TGTGCCAGCAGCTTACTGGCTCGGGAGACCCAGTACTTC. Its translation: CASSLLARETQYF.

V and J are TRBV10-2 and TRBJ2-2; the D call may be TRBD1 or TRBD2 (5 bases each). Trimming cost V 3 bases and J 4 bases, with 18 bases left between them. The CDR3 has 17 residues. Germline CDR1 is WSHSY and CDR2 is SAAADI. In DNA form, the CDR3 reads TGCGCCAGCAGTGACCCACGCTTGCCTGGGGGCACCGGGGAGCTGTTTTTT. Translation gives CASSDPRLPGGTGELFF.

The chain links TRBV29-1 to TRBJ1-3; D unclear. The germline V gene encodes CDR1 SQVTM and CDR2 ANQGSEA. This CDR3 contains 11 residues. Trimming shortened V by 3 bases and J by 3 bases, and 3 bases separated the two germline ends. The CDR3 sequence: CSVEIGNTIYF. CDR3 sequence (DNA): TGCAGCGTTGAGATTGGAAACACCATATATTTT.

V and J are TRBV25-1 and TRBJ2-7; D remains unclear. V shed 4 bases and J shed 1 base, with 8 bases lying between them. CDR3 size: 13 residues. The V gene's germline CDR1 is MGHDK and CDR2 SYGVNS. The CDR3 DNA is TGTGCCAGCAGTGGATCCCAGTCCTACGAGCAGTACGTC. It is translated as CASSGSQSYEQYV.

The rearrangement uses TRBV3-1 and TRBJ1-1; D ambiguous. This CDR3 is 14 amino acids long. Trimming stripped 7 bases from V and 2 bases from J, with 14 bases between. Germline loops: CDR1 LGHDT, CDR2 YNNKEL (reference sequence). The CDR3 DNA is TGTGCCAGCACCTACGGAAGCCGTAACACTGAAGCTTTCTTT. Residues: CASTYGSRNTEAFF.

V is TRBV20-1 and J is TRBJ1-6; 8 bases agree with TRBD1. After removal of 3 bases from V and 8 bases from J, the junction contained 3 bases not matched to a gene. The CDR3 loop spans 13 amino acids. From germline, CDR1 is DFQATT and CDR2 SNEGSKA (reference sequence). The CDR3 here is CSASQGADSPLHF. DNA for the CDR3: TGCAGTGCTAGCCAGGGGGCCGATTCACCCCTCCACTTT.

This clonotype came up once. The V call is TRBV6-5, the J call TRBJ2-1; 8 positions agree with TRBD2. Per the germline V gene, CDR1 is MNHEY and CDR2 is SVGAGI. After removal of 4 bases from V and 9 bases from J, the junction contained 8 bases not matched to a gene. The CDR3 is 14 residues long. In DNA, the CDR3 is TGTGCCAGCAGTTTACTAGCGGAGGGGGGTGAGCAGTTCTTC. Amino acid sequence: CASSLLAEGGEQFF.

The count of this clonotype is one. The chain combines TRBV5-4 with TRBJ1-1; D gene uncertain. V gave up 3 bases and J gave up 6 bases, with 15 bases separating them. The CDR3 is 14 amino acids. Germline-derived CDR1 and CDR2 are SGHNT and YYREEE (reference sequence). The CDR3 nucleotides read TGTGCCAGCAGCTCGTCATGGGAAAGTGCTGAAGCTTTCTTT. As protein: CASSSSWESAEAFF.

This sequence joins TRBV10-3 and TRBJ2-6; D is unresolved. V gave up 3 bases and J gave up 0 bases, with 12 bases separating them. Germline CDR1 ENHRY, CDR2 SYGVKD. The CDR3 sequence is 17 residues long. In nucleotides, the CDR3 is TGTGCCATCAGTGAAAACAATTTTGTCTCTGGGGCCAACGTCCTGACTTTC. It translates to CAISENNFVSGANVLTF.

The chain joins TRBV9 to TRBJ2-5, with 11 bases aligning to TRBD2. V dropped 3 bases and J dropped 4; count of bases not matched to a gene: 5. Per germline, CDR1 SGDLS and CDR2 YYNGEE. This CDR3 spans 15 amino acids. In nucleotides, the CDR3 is TGTGCCAGCAGCGAACTAGCGGGGGTACCAGAGACCCAGTACTTC. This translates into CASSELAGVPETQYF.

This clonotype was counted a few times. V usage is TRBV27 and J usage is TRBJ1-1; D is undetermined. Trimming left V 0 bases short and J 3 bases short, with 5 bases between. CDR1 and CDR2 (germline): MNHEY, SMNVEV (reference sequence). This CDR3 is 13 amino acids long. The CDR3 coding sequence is TGTGCCAGCAGTTTATCGCCGGACACTGAAGCTTTCTTT. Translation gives CASSLSPDTEAFF.

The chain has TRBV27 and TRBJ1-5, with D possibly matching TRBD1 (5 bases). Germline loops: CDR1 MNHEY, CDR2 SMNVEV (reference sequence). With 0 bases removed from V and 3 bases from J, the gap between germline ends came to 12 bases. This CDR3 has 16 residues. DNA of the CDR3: TGTGCCAGCAGTTTATCGGGGGGGTCAAACAATCAGCCCCAGCATTTT. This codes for CASSLSGGSNNQPQHF.